One and the same sample provided the 30 T cell receptor beta chains below, sequenced in a study of T cell repertoires in cytomegalovirus infection. TCRdb passed the reads through MiXCR, listing each CDR3 protein once. The sample yields some 200,000 distinct CDR3 sequences, roughly a fifth seen once. Sequenced sample: PBMCs. Source of these receptors: a human donor in good health (CMV status not recorded). Some clones in this sample may be carry-over from other donors' samples.

The chain employs TRBV19 and TRBJ2-1; 7 positions agree with TRBD1. Trimming took 4 bases from V and 3 from J; bases not matched to a gene: 9. Germline values: CDR1 LNHDA, CDR2 SQIVND (reference sequence). CDR3 length: 16 amino acids. CDR3 sequence: CASSTPTGANYNEQFF. The CDR3 nucleotides are TGTGCCAGTAGTACGCCTACAGGGGCCAACTACAATGAGCAGTTCTTC.

This clonotype was counted ten times or more. CDR3 protein: CASSLAGRGVSYNEQFF. As DNA, the CDR3 is TGTGCCAGCAGCTTAGCGGGCAGGGGCGTTTCCTACAATGAGCAGTTCTTC. The chain has TRBV7-2 and TRBJ2-1; D is possibly TRBD1 (6 bases). The V end lost 0 bases, the J end lost 1 base, and 13 bases lay between the germline ends. This CDR3 comprises 17 residues. Germline V lookup: CDR1 SGHTA, CDR2 FQGNSA. The variable domain in full, with the rest retrieved from reference TRBV7-2 and TRBJ2-1, is GAGVSQSPSNKVTEKGKDVELRCDPISGHTALYWYRQSLGQGLEFLIYFQGNSAPDKSGLPSDRFSAERTGGSVSTLTIQRTQQEDSAVYLCASSLAGRGVSYNEQFFGPGTRLTVL.

V and J are TRBV28 and TRBJ1-2, with D maybe TRBD1 (6 bases). This CDR3 has 14 amino acids. Trimming removed 5 bases from V and 5 bases from J, with 15 bases in between. Germline V gene lookup returns CDR1 MDHEN and CDR2 SYDVKM. The CDR3 reads CASSLPQGHYGYTF. The CDR3 region has the DNA TGTGCCAGCAGTCTACCCCAGGGACATTATGGCTACACCTTC.

V is TRBV2 and J is TRBJ2-7; D gene uncertain. This CDR3 contains 14 residues. V gave up 5 bases and J gave up 6 bases, with 17 bases separating them. Germline V gives CDR1 SNHLY, CDR2 FYNNEI. The CDR3 sequence is CASSYYPDRSEQYF. CDR3 nucleotide sequence: TGTGCCAGCAGTTACTACCCCGATAGGAGCGAGCAGTACTTC.

This clonotype turned up a few times. The gene calls are TRBV28 and TRBJ1-3; D gene ambiguous. Germline CDR1 MDHEN, CDR2 SYDVKM. CDR3 size: 16 residues. Trimming took 1 base from V and 0 from J, leaving 10 bases between them. The CDR3 region is CASSLSGRSSGNTIYF. For the CDR3, the DNA is TGTGCCAGCAGTTTATCAGGACGGAGCTCTGGAAACACCATATATTTT.

The chain has TRBV30 and TRBJ2-4; no clear D gene. The germline gives CDR1 GTSNPN, CDR2 SVGIG (reference sequence). V lost 2 bases and J lost 7, with 12 bases in between. This CDR3 has 13 amino acids. The CDR3 is CAWSNLVINIQYF. The CDR3 DNA reads TGTGCCTGGAGTAATTTAGTCATCAACATTCAGTACTTC.

The rearrangement links TRBV4-1 to TRBJ2-7; possible D gene TRBD2, 5 bases. The germline V gene has CDR1 MGHRA and CDR2 YSYEKL. The CDR3 totals 15 residues. Trimming took off 4 bases at V and 0 bases at J, with 13 bases between the two ends. The CDR3 sequence is CASSREPSSSYEQYF. CDR3 nucleotides: TGCGCCAGCAGCCGGGAGCCTTCGAGCTCCTACGAGCAGTACTTC.

This clonotype was recorded many times. The V and J genes are TRBV7-2 and TRBJ1-6; TRBD1 is a possible D gene (5 bases). Germline CDR1 reads SGHTA; CDR2 reads FQGNSA. The CDR3 has 14 residues. Trimming pared 3 bases from V and 6 bases from J, leaving 9 bases between. This CDR3 is CASSFHGTNSPLHF. In DNA, the CDR3 is TGTGCCAGCAGCTTTCATGGGACTAATTCACCCCTCCACTTT.

V is TRBV6-2 or TRBV6-3 and J is TRBJ2-1, with TRBD1 as a possible D gene (6 bases). The CDR3 totals 17 residues. V dropped 6 bases and J dropped 1 base, with 19 bases sitting between them. The germline V gene has CDR1 MNHEY and CDR2 SVGEGT. The CDR3 loop is CASSVARGRGSYNEQFF. CDR3 sequence (DNA): TGTGCCAGCAGCGTGGCCCGGGGCAGGGGTTCCTACAATGAGCAGTTCTTC.

This clonotype was counted at least ten times. This chain uses TRBV7-8 with TRBJ2-2; TRBD1 might be the D (7 bases). Germline V lookup: CDR1 SGHVS, CDR2 FQNEAQ. The V end was cut by 3 bases, the J end by 4 bases, with 15 bases between. The CDR3 spans 16 residues. DNA of the CDR3: TGTGCCAGCAGCTTGGTTGGAGGGGGCGGCACCGGGGAGCTGTTTTTT. It yields the protein CASSLVGGGGTGELFF.

The rearrangement uses TRBV6-2 or TRBV6-3 and TRBJ2-1; D possibly matches TRBD1 or TRBD2 (5 bases each). The CDR3 length is 18 residues. From germline, CDR1 is MNHEY and CDR2 SVGEGT. V lost 8 bases and J 6 bases, leaving 29 bases between the germline ends. CDR3 sequence reads: CASVDSRLSGGRSNEQFF. DNA of the CDR3: TGTGCCAGCGTCGACAGTCGACTCAGCGGAGGTAGATCCAATGAGCAGTTCTTC.

The rearrangement uses TRBV29-1 and TRBJ2-3, with D hard to call. With 8 bases removed from V and 1 base from J, the gap between germline ends came to 10 bases. The CDR3 is made up of 12 amino acids. Germline-derived CDR1 and CDR2 are SQVTM and ANQGSEA. The CDR3 DNA reads TGCAGCACCAATGAGGGCACAGATACGCAGTATTTT. Translating gives CSTNEGTDTQYF.

This clonotype has at least ten counts. The chain is built from TRBV7-2 and TRBJ1-6; D is undetermined. The V gene's germline CDR1 is SGHTA and CDR2 FQGNSA. The V end lost 6 bases, the J end lost 5 bases, and 5 bases lay between the germline ends. This CDR3 is built from 12 residues. CDR3 bases: TGTGCCAGCAGTAAGAATAATTCACCCCTCCACTTT. Translation: CASSKNNSPLHF.

The table lists this clonotype with a few counts. This rearrangement joins TRBV20-1 to TRBJ2-1; TRBD2 matches at 12 bases. The CDR3 has 14 amino acids. Germline CDR1 reads DFQATT; CDR2 reads SNEGSKA (reference sequence). V lost 7 bases, J lost 9 bases, and 10 bases stayed unmatched. The CDR3 loop reads CSGAWTSGMSEQFF. Here the CDR3 DNA reads TGCAGTGGAGCGTGGACTAGCGGGATGAGTGAGCAGTTCTTC.

This clonotype was detected ten times or more. The chain couples TRBV7-2 to TRBJ1-3, with D maybe TRBD1 (5 bases). Germline V gene data show CDR1 as SGHTA and CDR2 as FQGNSA. The length of the CDR3 is 17 residues. The ends were cut back, 2 bases at V and 6 bases at J, with 20 bases in the middle. CDR3 sequence reads: CASSLTAWGERENTIYF. DNA for the CDR3: TGTGCCAGCAGCTTAACGGCTTGGGGGGAAAGGGAAAACACCATATATTTT.

This clonotype was picked up many times. V usage is TRBV12-3 or TRBV12-4 and J usage is TRBJ1-1; D is unresolved. The CDR3 is 13 residues long. The ends were cut back, 5 bases at V and 1 base at J, with 8 bases in the middle. The CDR3 here is CASSTGPNTEAFF. The CDR3 DNA follows: TGTGCCAGCAGTACTGGACCGAACACTGAAGCTTTCTTT.

This chain joins TRBV23-1 and TRBJ1-5, with unresolved D. TRBV23-1 is annotated as an ORF whose role is uncertain. The V end lost 8 bases, the J end lost 7 bases, and 21 bases lay between the germline ends. This CDR3 has 15 residues. CDR3 nucleotide sequence: TGCGCCAGCCCCGAGGTGGCGGGCTTAGAACAGCCCCAGCATTTT. Amino acid sequence: CASPEVAGLEQPQHF.

Comments on this clonotype: Germline is not matched at one junction end, which may reflect a read error. J is TRBJ2-1 and V is TRBV7-9; D remains unclear. Germline V lookup: CDR1 SEHNR, CDR2 FQNEAQ (reference sequence). The CDR3 runs 15 residues. For the CDR3, the DNA is TGTGCCAGCAGCCCGCTGTCAGAATTCTACAGTGAGCAGTTCTTC. Residues: CASSPLSEFYSEQFF.

This clonotype was seen only a few times. V and J are TRBV5-1 and TRBJ1-6; tentative D call: TRBD1 (5 bases). CDR1 is SGHRS and CDR2 is YFSETQ in the germline V gene. The ends were cut back, 0 bases at V and 7 bases at J, with 11 bases in the middle. This CDR3 comprises 15 residues. The CDR3 nucleotides are TGCGCCAGCAGCTTGGAGGGAACAGGCAATTCACCCCTCCACTTT. Translated, it gives CASSLEGTGNSPLHF.

At least ten counts were recorded for this clonotype. V is TRBV7-9 and J is TRBJ1-2; a weak D match, TRBD1 (6 bases). The V and J ends lost 5 bases and 7 bases respectively, with 17 bases between them. This CDR3 is built from 14 residues. Germline values: CDR1 SEHNR, CDR2 FQNEAQ (reference sequence). The CDR3 nucleotides read TGTGCCAGCAGCCGTATTGGACAGAACCCTGGCTACACCTTC. Translated: CASSRIGQNPGYTF.

This clonotype was counted a few times. The chain uses TRBV19 and TRBJ1-1; tentative D call: TRBD1 (6 bases). The germline CDR1 and CDR2 sequences are LNHDA and SQIVND (reference sequence). There are 16 residues in the CDR3. V dropped 6 bases and J dropped 4 bases, with 21 bases sitting between them. For the CDR3, the DNA is TGTGCCAGTAGCCTAACGGGGGGCCGGGGTAGCACTGAAGCTTTCTTT. It specifies CASSLTGGRGSTEAFF. Using reference TRBV19 and TRBJ1-1 for the parts outside the CDR3, the full variable domain is DGGITQSPKYLFRKEGQNVTLSCEQNLNHDAMYWYRQDPGQGLRLIYYSQIVNDFQKGDIAEGYSVSREKKESFPLTVTSAQKNPTAFYLCASSLTGGRGSTEAFFGQGTRLTVV.

The chain joins TRBV6-2 or TRBV6-3 to TRBJ2-3; tentative D call: TRBD2 (6 bases). The CDR3 contains 15 residues. Germline V lookup: CDR1 MNHEY, CDR2 SVGEGT. Between the trimmed V and J ends, which lost 7 bases and 5 bases, there was a span of 19 bases. The CDR3 region is CASNHGGSWGDTQYF. The CDR3 region has the DNA TGTGCCAGCAACCACGGGGGTTCCTGGGGAGATACGCAGTATTTT.

The chain employs TRBV25-1 and TRBJ2-3; tentatively, D is TRBD1 (5 bases). V was shortened by 3 bases and J by 6 bases, with 16 bases between the two germline ends. CDR1 and CDR2 (germline): MGHDK, SYGVNS. The CDR3 is 15 amino acids. The CDR3 DNA is TGTGCCAGCAGTGAGGGAAGGGGCGCGTCCGATACGCAGTATTTT. This encodes CASSEGRGASDTQYF.

Note on this clonotype: The junction departs from germline at one end; a sequencing error may be responsible. J is TRBJ2-7 and V is TRBV7-3; no clear D gene. The CDR3 has 13 amino acids. Germline lookup yields CDR1 SGHTA and CDR2 FQGTGA. CDR3: CVSSIGPDYEQYF. DNA for the CDR3: TGTGTCAGCAGCATCGGGCCGGACTACGAGCAGTACTTC.

This clonotype turned up a few times. The chain links TRBV10-3 to TRBJ1-6; 10 bases map to TRBD1. CDR3 length equals 14 residues. V was clipped by 10 bases and J by 8 bases; unmatched bases: 8. CDR1 ENHRY and CDR2 SYGVKD come from the germline V gene. The CDR3: CATGPTGGDSPLHF. The DNA for the CDR3 is TGTGCCACCGGCCCGACAGGGGGCGATTCACCCCTCCACTTT.

V usage is TRBV20-1 and J usage is TRBJ1-4; a possible D gene is TRBD1 (6 bases). Trimming removed 4 bases from V and 4 bases from J, with 7 bases in between. The germline CDR1 and CDR2 sequences are DFQATT and SNEGSKA (reference sequence). The CDR3 is 12 residues long. CDR3 region: CSAKGGNEKLFF. For the CDR3, the DNA is TGCAGTGCTAAGGGGGGTAATGAAAAACTGTTTTTT.

V and J are TRBV11-3 and TRBJ2-3, with 7 positions matching TRBD2. Trimming removed 3 bases from V and 4 bases from J; junction bases left unmatched: 13. CDR1 is SGHNT, CDR2 YENEEA, per germline. The CDR3 is 17 amino acids. CDR3 in amino acids: CASSFPAIWREPDTQYF. In DNA form, the CDR3 reads TGTGCCAGCAGCTTCCCGGCTATATGGCGGGAGCCAGATACGCAGTATTTT. Drawing the rest from reference TRBV11-3 and TRBJ2-3, the complete variable domain is EAGVVQSPRYKIIEKKQPVAFWCNPISGHNTLYWYLQNLGQGPELLIRYENEEAVDDSQLPKDRFSAERLKGVDSTLKIQPAELGDSAVYLCASSFPAIWREPDTQYFGPGTRLTVL.

The CDR3 sequence is CASSELPGLNTEAFF. The CDR3 bases are TGTGCCAGCAGTGAGTTACCTGGCCTGAACACTGAAGCTTTCTTT. This chain connects TRBV6-1 to TRBJ1-1; D call uncertain. The CDR3 length is 15 residues. Trimming stripped 3 bases from V and 0 bases from J, with 11 bases between. Germline V gene lookup returns CDR1 MNHNS and CDR2 SASEGT.

This sequence joins TRBV5-5 and TRBJ2-5, with unresolved D. Germline V gene data show CDR1 as SGHKS and CDR2 as YYEKEE (reference sequence). The CDR3 is 17 amino acids. The V end was cut by 0 bases, the J end by 2 bases, with 17 bases between. The CDR3 DNA is TGTGCCAGCAGCTTGGTTTTTGCTCCCTCCCGACAAGAGACCCAGTACTTC. This gives the protein CASSLVFAPSRQETQYF.

This chain uses TRBV5-1 with TRBJ1-1, with D possibly TRBD1 on 5 matching bases. The CDR3 spans 16 residues. In germline, CDR1 is SGHRS, CDR2 YFSETQ. The V end lost 4 bases, the J end lost 2 bases, and 18 bases lay between the germline ends. This CDR3 reads CASSLGPRGTNTEAFF. The CDR3 DNA follows: TGCGCCAGCAGCCTCGGTCCTCGGGGCACTAACACTGAAGCTTTCTTT.